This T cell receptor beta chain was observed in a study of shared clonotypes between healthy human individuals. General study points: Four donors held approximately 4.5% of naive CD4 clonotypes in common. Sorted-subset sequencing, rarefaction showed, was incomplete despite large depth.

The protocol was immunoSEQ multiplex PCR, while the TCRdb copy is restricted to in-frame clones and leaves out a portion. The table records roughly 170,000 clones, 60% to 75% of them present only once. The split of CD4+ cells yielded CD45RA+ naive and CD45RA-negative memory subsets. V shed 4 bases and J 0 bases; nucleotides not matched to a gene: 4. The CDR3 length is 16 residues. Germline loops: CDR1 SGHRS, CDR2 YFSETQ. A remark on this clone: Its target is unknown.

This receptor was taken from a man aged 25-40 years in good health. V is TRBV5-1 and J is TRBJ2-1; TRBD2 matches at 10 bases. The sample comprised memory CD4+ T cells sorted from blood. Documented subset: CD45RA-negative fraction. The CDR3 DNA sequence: TGCGCCAGCAGCCCGTCTAGCGGGAGCTCCTACAATGAGCAGTTCTTC. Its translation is CASSPSSGSSYNEQFF.